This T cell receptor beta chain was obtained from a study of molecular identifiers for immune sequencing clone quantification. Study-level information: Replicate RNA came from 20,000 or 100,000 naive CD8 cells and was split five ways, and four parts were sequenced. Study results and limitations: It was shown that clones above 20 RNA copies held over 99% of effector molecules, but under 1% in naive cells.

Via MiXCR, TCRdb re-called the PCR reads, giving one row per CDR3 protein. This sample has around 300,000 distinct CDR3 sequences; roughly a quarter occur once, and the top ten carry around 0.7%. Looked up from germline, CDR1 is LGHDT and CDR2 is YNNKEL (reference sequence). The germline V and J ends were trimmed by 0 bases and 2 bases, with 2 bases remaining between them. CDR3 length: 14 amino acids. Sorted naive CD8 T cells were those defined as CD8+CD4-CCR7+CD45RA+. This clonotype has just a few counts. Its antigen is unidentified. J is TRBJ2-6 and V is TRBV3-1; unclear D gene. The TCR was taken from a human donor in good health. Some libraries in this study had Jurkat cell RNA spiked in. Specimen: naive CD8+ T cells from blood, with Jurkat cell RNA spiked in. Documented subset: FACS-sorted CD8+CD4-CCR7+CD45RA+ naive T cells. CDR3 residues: CASSQEAGANVLTF. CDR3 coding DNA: TGTGCCAGCAGCCAAGAGGCTGGGGCCAACGTCCTGACTTTC.